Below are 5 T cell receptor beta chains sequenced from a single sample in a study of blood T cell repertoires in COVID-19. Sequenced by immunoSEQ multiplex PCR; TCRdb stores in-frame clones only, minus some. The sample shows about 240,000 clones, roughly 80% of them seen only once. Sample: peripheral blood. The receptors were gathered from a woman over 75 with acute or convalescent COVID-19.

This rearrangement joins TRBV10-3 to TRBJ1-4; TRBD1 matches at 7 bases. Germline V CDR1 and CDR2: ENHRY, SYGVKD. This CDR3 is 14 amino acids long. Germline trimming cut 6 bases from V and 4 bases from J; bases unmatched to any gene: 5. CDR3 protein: CAISGAGGNEKLFF. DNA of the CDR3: TGTGCCATCAGCGGGGCAGGGGGTAATGAAAAACTGTTTTTT.

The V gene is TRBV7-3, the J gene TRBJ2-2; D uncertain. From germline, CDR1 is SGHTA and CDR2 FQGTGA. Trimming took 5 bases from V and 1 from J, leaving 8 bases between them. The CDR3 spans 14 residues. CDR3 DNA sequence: TGTGCCAGCAGCGCTTACAAGAACACCGGGGAGCTGTTTTTT. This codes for CASSAYKNTGELFF.

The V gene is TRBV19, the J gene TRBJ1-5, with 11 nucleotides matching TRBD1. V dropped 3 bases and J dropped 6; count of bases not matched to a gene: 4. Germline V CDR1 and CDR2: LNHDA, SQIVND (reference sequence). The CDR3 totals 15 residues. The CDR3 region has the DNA TGTGCCAGTAGTATCCTGGGACAGGGGGGTCAGCCCCAGCATTTT. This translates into CASSILGQGGQPQHF. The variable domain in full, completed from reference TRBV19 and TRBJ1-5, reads DGGITQSPKYLFRKEGQNVTLSCEQNLNHDAMYWYRQDPGQGLRLIYYSQIVNDFQKGDIAEGYSVSREKKESFPLTVTSAQKNPTAFYLCASSILGQGGQPQHFGDGTRLSIL.

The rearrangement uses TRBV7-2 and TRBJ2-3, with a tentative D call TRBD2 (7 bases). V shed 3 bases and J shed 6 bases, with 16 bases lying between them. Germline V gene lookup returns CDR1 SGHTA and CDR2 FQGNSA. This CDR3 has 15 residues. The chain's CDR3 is CASSFSGGQGDTQYF. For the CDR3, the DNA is TGTGCCAGCAGCTTCTCCGGGGGGCAGGGGGATACGCAGTATTTT. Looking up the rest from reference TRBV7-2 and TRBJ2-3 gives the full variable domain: GAGVSQSPSNKVTEKGKDVELRCDPISGHTALYWYRQSLGQGLEFLIYFQGNSAPDKSGLPSDRFSAERTGGSVSTLTIQRTQQEDSAVYLCASSFSGGQGDTQYFGPGTRLTVL.

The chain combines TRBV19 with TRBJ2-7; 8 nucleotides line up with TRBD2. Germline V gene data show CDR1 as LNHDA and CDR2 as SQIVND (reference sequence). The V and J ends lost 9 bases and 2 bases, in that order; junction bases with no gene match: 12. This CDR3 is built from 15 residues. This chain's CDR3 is CASGRRGGGPYEQYF. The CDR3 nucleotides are TGTGCCAGCGGCCGTCGAGGCGGGGGGCCCTACGAGCAGTACTTC.